This T cell receptor beta chain was documented in a study of regulatory T cells in long-lasting Graves disease. In its sample, this clonotype was seen many times. Its antigen is unknown. This CDR3 has 15 residues. Looked up from germline, CDR1 is MGHRA and CDR2 is YSYEKL. V dropped 3 bases and J dropped 4; count of bases not matched to a gene: 9. Study results and limitations: TCR diversity in persistent Graves' patients was below that of newly diagnosed ones.

The time point was: newly diagnosed GD, antithyroid drugs for less than 3 months. Scientists built the TCR library using RNA that was extracted from PBMCs. Through Arm-PCR of CDR3 regions and iRepertoire HTBI primers, TCR beta libraries were built. TCRdb ran MiXCR on the multiplex PCR reads and lists one entry per CDR3 protein. The sample shows around 400,000 distinct CDR3 sequences, around a sixth of them seen only once. The gene calls are TRBV4-1 and TRBJ2-7, with 7 bases that match TRBD1. The TCR was taken from a female donor with Graves disease. Source: peripheral blood mononuclear cells (PBMCs), taken at new diagnosis, from a patient treated with antithyroid drugs. CDR3 in amino acids: CASSQLDREIYEQYF. As DNA, the CDR3 is TGCGCCAGCAGCCAGCTAGACAGGGAGATTTACGAGCAGTACTTC.